Listed here are 5 T cell receptor beta chains from one sample, sequenced in a study of beta chain features in type 1 diabetes. No antigen has been assigned to these receptors. General observations from the study: Across all four CD4+ subsets, people with type 1 diabetes showed modestly shorter TCRB CDR3s.

TCRB transcripts that were expressed got sequenced, as all of the isolated RNA had been reverse transcribed. Some clones are missing from TCRdb's copy, which holds only in-frame ones; the method was immunoSEQ multiplex PCR. This sample yields over 600,000 clones, of which around an eighth are seen a single time; over 0.1% belongs to the top ten. The sequenced sample consisted of naive CD4+ T cells from blood. The receptor set was obtained from a young man with type 1 diabetes.

The rearrangement links TRBV19 to TRBJ2-3, with a tentative D call TRBD2 (6 bases). The CDR3 covers 16 residues. The V end lost 7 bases, the J end lost 0 bases, and 17 bases lay between the germline ends. Germline V gene lookup returns CDR1 LNHDA and CDR2 SQIVND (reference sequence). CDR3 loop: CASTTRGTASTDTQYF. The CDR3, as DNA: TGTGCCAGTACCACCCGGGGGACTGCAAGCACAGATACGCAGTATTTT.

The chain joins TRBV28 to TRBJ1-4; 8 bases line up with TRBD1. CDR1 is MDHEN, CDR2 SYDVKM, per germline. This CDR3 region has 17 residues. J lost 7 bases, V lost 4 bases, and 14 bases had no gene match. Written as DNA, the CDR3 is TGTGCCAGCAGTTCGCTCCTTCAGGGGGCGTCGCTTGAAAAACTGTTTTTT. Its translation: CASSSLLQGASLEKLFF.

The chain combines TRBV7-2 with TRBJ2-1, with 13 positions matching TRBD2. Germline trimming cut 8 bases from V and 9 bases from J; bases unmatched to any gene: 7. Germline V gene sequence: CDR1 SGHTA, CDR2 FQGNSA. The CDR3 is 14 amino acids. The CDR3 loop is CASELAGGLGEQFF. The CDR3 DNA sequence: TGTGCCAGCGAACTAGCGGGGGGGCTGGGTGAGCAGTTCTTC.

This clone was found a few times. The chain links TRBV9 to TRBJ1-1; D might be TRBD1 (6 bases). V gave up 0 bases and J gave up 11 bases, with 11 bases separating them. The germline V gene encodes CDR1 SGDLS and CDR2 YYNGEE. The CDR3 has 12 amino acids. CDR3 in amino acids: CASSVVPGAAFF. The CDR3 DNA reads TGTGCCAGCAGCGTAGTTCCGGGGGCCGCTTTCTTT.

The genes are TRBV6-5 and TRBJ1-5; D unclear. This CDR3 is 15 amino acids long. The V gene lost 0 bases and the J gene lost 5 bases, with 11 bases spanning the gap. Germline CDR1 is MNHEY and CDR2 is SVGAGI. CDR3 in amino acids: CASSYSSGNDQPQHF. The CDR3 DNA reads as TGTGCCAGCAGTTACTCATCCGGCAATGATCAGCCCCAGCATTTT.